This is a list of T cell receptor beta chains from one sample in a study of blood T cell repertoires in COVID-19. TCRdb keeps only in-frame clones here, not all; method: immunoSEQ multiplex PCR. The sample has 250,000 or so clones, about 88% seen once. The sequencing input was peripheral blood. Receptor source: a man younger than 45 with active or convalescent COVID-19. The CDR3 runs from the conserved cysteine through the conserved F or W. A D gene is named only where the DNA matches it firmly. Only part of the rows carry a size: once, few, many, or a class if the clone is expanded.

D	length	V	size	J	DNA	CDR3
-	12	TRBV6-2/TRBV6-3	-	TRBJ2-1	TGTGCCAGCAGCTCCCTCGGGGGTGAGCAGTTCTTC	CASSSLGGEQFF
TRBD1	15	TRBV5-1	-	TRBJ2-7	TGCGCCAGCAAAGTAGGGGACAGCAACTCCTACGAGCAGTACTTC	CASKVGDSNSYEQYF
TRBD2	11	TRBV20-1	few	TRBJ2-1	TGCAGTGCTAGCGCGGGGGATGAGCAGTTCTTC	CSASAGDEQFF
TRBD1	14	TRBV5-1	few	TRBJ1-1	TGCGCCAGCAGCGGGGGACAGGGGCAGACTGAAGCTTTCTTT	CASSGGQGQTEAFF
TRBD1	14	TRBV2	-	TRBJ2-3	TGTGCCAGCAGGAATGGACAGGCCCAAAATACGCAGTATTTT	CASRNGQAQNTQYF
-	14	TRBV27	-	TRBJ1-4	TGTGCCAGCAGTTTTGACTACAGTAGGTCAGAACTGTTTTTT	CASSFDYSRSELFF
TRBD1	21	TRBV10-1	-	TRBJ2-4	TGCGCCAGCAGTGAGATTAGTACTGCACAGGGGAGTCCCCTAGCCAAAAACATTCAGTACTTC	CASSEISTAQGSPLAKNIQYF
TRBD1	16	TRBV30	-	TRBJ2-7	TGTGCCTGGAGTGTTGGGGGGACAGGAATCTCCTACGAGCAGTACTTC	CAWSVGGTGISYEQYF
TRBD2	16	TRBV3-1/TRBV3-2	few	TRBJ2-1	TGTGCCAGCAGCCAACGGCTAGCGGGGTTCTACAATGAGCAGTTCTTC	CASSQRLAGFYNEQFF
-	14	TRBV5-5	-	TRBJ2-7	TGTGCCAGCAGCGAGGGTGGAGGTCCCTACGAGCAGTACTTC	CASSEGGGPYEQYF
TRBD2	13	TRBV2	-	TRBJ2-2	TGTGCCAGCAGCTTCCTAGCGGCCGGGGAGCTGTTTTTT	CASSFLAAGELFF
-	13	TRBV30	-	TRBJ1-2	TGTGCCTGGAGTTCGGGGGTGGGCTATGGCTACACCTTC	CAWSSGVGYGYTF
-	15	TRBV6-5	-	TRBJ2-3	TGTGCCAGCAGAGCGCTTAAAACCGGCACAGATACGCAGTATTTT	CASRALKTGTDTQYF
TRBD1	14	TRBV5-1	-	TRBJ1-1	TGCGCCAGCAGCTTAGACAGGGGAGGCACTGAAGCTTTCTTT	CASSLDRGGTEAFF
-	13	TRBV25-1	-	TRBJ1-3	TGTGCCAGCGGCGGCGGATCTGGAAACACCATATATTTT	CASGGGSGNTIYF
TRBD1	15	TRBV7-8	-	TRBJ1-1	TGTGCCAGCAGCTTAGGCACAGGGGCCCTCCTGGGGGCTTTCTTT	CASSLGTGALLGAFF
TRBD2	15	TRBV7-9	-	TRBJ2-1	TGTGCGACCGAGCGGGGGCGGGGAGGATTCAATGAGCAGTTCTTC	CATERGRGGFNEQFF
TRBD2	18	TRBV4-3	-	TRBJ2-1	TGCGCCAGCAGCCAAGATCGTCCTAGCGGTGTCTCCTACAATGAGCAGTTCTTC	CASSQDRPSGVSYNEQFF
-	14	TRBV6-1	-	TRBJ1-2	TGTGCCAGCAGTGAAGCGCACGGGTCCTATGGCTACACCTTC	CASSEAHGSYGYTF
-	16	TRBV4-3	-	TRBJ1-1	TGCGCCAGCAGCCAAGATCGATTCGGGGTGACCACTGAAGCTTTCTTT	CASSQDRFGVTTEAFF
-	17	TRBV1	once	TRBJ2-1	TGCACCAGCAGCCAACGACTATTGCGGGCTGCCAGAAATGAGCAGTTCTTC	CTSSQRLLRAARNEQFF
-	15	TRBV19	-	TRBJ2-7	TGTGCCAGTAGTCCAGGGGCCCACATTATCTACGAGCAGTACTTC	CASSPGAHIIYEQYF
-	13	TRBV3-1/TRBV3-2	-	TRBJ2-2	TGTGCCAGCAGCCAAATGTTATCTGGGGAGCTGTTTTTT	CASSQMLSGELFF
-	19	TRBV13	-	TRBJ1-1	TGTGCCAGCAGCCGTGAAGCCCTGGAAGGGACACCTAGGGACACTGAAGCTTTCTTT	CASSREALEGTPRDTEAFF
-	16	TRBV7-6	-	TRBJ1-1	TGTGCCAGCAGCTGGGGAGGGGGAATCAGGAACACTGAAGCTTTCTTT	CASSWGGGIRNTEAFF
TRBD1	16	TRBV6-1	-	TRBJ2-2	TGTGCCAGCAGTGAAACTACAGGGGTACGGTCCGGGGAGCTGTTTTTT	CASSETTGVRSGELFF
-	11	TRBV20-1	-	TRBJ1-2	TGCAGTGCTCCAGACAGTCGAGGTCACACCTTC	CSAPDSRGHTF
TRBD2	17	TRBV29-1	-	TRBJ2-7	TGCAGCGTTGAAAAGAGGGCTAGCGGGGGGGAGACCTACGAGCAGTACTTC	CSVEKRASGGETYEQYF
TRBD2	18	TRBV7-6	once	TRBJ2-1	TGTGCCAGCAGCCCGGGACTAGCGGGGGGGCTTCAGTACAATGAGCAGTTCTTC	CASSPGLAGGLQYNEQFF
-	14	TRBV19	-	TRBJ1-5	TGTGCCAGTAGTAGTTTCGGGGGTGATCAGCCCCAGCATTTT	CASSSFGGDQPQHF
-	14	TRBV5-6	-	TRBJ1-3	TGTGCCAGCAGCAGATTGGACAGAGATAACACCATATATTTT	CASSRLDRDNTIYF
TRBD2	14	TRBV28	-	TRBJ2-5	TGTGCCAGCACCCGGGGGGGGGCCGAAGAGACCCAGTACTTC	CASTRGGAEETQYF
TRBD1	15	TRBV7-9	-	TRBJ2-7	TGTGCCAGCAGTTCCGGGACAGGGCGATCCTACGAGCAGTACTTC	CASSSGTGRSYEQYF
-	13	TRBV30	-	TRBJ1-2	TGTGCCTGGAGTGAGGGGGGGGCGCATGGCTACACCTTC	CAWSEGGAHGYTF
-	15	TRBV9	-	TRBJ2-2	TGTGCCAGCAGCGCCGACGGACAGAACACCGGGGAGCTGTTTTTT	CASSADGQNTGELFF
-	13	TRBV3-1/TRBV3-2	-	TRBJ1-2	TGTGCCAGCAGCCAGTTGGGGCCGCTCGGCTACACCTTC	CASSQLGPLGYTF
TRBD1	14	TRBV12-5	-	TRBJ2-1	TGTGCTAGTGCCGGGACAGGGAGGGACAATGAGCAGTTCTTC	CASAGTGRDNEQFF
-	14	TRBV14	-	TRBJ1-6	TGTGCCAGCAGCCAAGTTACTAGGAATTCACCCCTCCACTTT	CASSQVTRNSPLHF
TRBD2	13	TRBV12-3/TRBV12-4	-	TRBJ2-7	TGTGCCAGCAGTTTCGGGACTAGCGGGGGACTCGGGTTC	CASSFGTSGGLGF
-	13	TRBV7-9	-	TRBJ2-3	TGTGCCAGCAGAAGGCGCGGTAGGATTACGCAGTATTTT	CASRRRGRITQYF
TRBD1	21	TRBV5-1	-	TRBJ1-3	TGCGCCAGCAGCCGGCGCCCAAAAGGACAGGCCGGAACTATCTCTGGAAACACCATATATTTT	CASSRRPKGQAGTISGNTIYF
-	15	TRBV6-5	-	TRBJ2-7	TGTGCCAGCAGCGGCCAAAGAGGAATCCCCTACGAGCAGTACTTC	CASSGQRGIPYEQYF
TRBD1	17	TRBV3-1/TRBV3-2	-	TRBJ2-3	TGTGCCAGCAGCCAAGGTCAGTGGACAGGGATCGAAGATACGCAGTATTTT	CASSQGQWTGIEDTQYF
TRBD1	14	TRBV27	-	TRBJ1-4	TGTGCCAGGGCGACCGGGACAGCTAATGAAAAACTGTTTTTT	CARATGTANEKLFF
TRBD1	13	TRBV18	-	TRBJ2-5	TGTGCCAGCTCCCAGAACAGGGGAGAGACCCAGTACTTC	CASSQNRGETQYF
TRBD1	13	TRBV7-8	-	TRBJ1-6	TGTGCCAGCAGGGAGACAGGGGGTTCACCCCTCCACTTT	CASRETGGSPLHF
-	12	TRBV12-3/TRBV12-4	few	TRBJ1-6	TGTGCCAGCAGTTCAGGAAATTCACCCCTCCACTTT	CASSSGNSPLHF
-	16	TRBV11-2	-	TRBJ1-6	TGTGCCAGCAGCTTAGATCTAGGTGGGTTAGGCTCACCCCTCCACTTT	CASSLDLGGLGSPLHF
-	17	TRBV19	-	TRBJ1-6	TGTGCCAGTAGCCTATATGGAGGGAGGGTCGACCATTCACCCCTCCACTTT	CASSLYGGRVDHSPLHF
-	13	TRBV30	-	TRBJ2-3	TGTGCCTGGAGAAGTGGGGGGGCGGATACGCAGTATTTT	CAWRSGGADTQYF
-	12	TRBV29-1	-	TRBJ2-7	TGCAGCGTTAGTGTGGAGGGGCTCGAGCAGTACTTC	CSVSVEGLEQYF